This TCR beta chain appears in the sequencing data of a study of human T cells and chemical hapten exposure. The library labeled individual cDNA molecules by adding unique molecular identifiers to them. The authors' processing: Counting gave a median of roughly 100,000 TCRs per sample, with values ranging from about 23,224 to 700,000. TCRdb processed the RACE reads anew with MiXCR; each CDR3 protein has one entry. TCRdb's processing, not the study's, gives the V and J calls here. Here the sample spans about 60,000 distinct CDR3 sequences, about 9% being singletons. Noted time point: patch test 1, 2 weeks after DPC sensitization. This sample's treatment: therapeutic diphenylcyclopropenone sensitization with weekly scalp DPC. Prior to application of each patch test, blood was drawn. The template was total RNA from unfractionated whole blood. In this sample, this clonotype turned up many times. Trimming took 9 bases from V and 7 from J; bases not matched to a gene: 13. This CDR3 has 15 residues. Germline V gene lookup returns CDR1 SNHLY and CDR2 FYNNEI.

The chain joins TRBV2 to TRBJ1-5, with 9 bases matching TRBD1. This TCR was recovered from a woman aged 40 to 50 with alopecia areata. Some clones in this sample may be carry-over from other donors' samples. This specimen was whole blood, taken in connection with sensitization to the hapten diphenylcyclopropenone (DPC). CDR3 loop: CASKRQGVKFQPQHF. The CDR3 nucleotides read TGTGCCAGTAAAAGACAGGGGGTGAAATTCCAGCCCCAGCATTTT.